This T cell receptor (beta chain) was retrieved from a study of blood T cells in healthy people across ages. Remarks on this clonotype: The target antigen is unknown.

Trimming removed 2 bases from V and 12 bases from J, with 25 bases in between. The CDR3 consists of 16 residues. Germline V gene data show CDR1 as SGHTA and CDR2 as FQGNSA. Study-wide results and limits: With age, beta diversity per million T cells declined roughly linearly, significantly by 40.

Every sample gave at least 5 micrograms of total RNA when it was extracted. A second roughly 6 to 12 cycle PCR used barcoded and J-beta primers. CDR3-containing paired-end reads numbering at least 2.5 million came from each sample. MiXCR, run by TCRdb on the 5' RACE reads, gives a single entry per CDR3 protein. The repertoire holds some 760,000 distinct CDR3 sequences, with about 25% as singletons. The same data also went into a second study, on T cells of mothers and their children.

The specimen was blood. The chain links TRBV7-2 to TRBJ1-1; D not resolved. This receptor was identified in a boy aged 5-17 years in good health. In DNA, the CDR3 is TGTGCCAGCAGCTTATCGCCGTTAGGGCCAGAATTGAAAACTTTCTTT. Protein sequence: CASSLSPLGPELKTFF.